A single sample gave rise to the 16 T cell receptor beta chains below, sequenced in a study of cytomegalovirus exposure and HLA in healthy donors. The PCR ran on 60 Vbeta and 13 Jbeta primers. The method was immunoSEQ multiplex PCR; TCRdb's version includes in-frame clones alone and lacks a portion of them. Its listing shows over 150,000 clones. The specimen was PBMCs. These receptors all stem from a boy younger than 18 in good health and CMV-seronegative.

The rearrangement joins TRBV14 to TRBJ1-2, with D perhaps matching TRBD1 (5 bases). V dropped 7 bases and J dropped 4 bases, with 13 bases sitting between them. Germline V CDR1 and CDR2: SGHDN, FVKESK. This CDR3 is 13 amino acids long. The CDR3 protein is CASNRGYSYGYTF. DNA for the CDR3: TGTGCCAGCAACCGGGGGTACTCCTATGGCTACACCTTC.

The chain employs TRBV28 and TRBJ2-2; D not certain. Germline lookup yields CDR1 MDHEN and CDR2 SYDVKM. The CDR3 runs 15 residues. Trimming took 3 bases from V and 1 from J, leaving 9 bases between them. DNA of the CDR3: TGTGCCAGCAGTTTCTTTTTGAGGAACACCGGGGAGCTGTTTTTT. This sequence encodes CASSFFLRNTGELFF.

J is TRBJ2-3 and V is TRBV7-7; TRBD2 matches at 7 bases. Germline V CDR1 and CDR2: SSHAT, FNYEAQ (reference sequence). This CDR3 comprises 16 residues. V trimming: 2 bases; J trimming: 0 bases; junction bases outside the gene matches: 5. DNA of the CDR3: TGTGCCAGCAGCTTATATCCGGGGGGAAGCACAGATACGCAGTATTTT. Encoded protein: CASSLYPGGSTDTQYF.

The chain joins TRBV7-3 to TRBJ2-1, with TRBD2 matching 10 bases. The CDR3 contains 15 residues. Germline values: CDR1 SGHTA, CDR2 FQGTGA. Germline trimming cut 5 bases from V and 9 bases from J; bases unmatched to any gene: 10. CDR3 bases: TGTGCCAGCAGCCCAGCGGGGGGGTTAGTGGTTGAGCAGTTCTTC. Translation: CASSPAGGLVVEQFF.

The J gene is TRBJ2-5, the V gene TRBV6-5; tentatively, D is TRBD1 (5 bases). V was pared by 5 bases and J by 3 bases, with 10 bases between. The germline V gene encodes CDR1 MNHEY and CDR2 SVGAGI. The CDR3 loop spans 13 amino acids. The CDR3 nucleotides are TGTGCCAGCAGTCAAATACAGGAAGAGACCCAGTACTTC. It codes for CASSQIQEETQYF.

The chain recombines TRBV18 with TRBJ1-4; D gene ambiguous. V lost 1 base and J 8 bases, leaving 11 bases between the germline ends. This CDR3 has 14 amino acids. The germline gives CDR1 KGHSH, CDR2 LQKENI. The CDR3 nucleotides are TGTGCCAGCTCACCACAGGGAGTTCAAGAAAAACTGTTTTTT. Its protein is CASSPQGVQEKLFF. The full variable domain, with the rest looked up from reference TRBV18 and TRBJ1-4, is NAGVMQNPRHLVRRRGQEARLRCSPMKGHSHVYWYRQLPEEGLKFMVYLQKENIIDESGMPKERFSAEFPKEGPSILRIQQVVRGDSAAYFCASSPQGVQEKLFFGSGTQLSVL.

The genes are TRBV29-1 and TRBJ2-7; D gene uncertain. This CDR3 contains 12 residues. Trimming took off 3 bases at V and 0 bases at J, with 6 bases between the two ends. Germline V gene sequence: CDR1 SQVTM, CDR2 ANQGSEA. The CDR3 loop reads CSVDPRSYEQYF. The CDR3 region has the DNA TGCAGCGTTGACCCGCGCTCCTACGAGCAGTACTTC.

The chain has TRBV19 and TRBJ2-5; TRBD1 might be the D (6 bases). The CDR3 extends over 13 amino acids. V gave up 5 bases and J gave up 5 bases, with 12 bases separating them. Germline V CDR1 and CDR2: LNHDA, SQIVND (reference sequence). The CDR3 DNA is TGTGCCAGTAGTTCCAGGGGTTACGAGACCCAGTACTTC. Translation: CASSSRGYETQYF.

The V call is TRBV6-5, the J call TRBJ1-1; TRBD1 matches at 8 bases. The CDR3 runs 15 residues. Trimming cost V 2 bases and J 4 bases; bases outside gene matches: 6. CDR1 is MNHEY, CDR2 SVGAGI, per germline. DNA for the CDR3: TGTGCCAGCAGTTACGGCCGGACAGGGTCCACTGAAGCTTTCTTT. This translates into CASSYGRTGSTEAFF.

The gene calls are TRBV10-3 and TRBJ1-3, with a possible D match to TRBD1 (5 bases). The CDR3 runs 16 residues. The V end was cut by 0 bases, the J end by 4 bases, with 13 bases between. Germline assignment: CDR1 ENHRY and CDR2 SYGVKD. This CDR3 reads CAISESEGRSGNTIYF. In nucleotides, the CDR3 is TGTGCCATCAGTGAGTCGGAGGGGAGATCAGGAAACACCATATATTTT.

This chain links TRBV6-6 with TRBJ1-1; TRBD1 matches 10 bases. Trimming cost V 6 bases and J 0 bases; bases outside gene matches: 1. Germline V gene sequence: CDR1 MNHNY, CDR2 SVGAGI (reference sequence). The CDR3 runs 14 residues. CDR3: CASRDRGLNTEAFF. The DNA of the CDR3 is TGTGCCAGCAGGGACAGGGGGTTGAACACTGAAGCTTTCTTT.

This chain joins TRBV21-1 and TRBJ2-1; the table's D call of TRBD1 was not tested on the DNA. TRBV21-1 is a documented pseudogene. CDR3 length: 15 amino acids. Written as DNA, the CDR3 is TGTGCCAGCAGTTGGACAGGGGGCGCGACGGGTGAGCAGTTCTTC. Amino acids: CASSWTGGATGEQFF.

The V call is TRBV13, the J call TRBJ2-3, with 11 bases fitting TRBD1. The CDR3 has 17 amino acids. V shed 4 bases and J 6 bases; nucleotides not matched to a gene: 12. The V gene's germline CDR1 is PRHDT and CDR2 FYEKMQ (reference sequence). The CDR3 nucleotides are TGTGCCAGCAGCTATAGCCCGGACAGGGGGCGCATGGATACGCAGTATTTT. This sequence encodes CASSYSPDRGRMDTQYF.

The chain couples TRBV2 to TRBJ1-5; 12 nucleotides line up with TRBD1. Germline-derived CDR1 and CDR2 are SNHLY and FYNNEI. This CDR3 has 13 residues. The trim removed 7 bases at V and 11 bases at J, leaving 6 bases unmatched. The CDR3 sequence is CASITGTGGTQHF. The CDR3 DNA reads TGTGCCAGCATTACCGGGACAGGGGGCACCCAGCATTTT.

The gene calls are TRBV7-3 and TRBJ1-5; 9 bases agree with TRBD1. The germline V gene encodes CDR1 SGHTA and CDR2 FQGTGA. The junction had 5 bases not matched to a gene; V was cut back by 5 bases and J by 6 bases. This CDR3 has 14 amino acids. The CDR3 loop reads CASSPDRGCQPQHF. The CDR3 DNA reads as TGTGCCAGCAGCCCCGACAGGGGGTGTCAGCCCCAGCATTTT.

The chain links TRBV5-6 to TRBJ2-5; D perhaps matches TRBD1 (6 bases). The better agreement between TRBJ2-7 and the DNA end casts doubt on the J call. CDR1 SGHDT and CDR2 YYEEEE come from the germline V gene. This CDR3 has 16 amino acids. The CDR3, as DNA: TGTGCCAGCAGCATTGGGGGCCCGACCACATCCTACGAGCAGTACTTC. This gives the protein CASSIGGPTTSYEQYF.